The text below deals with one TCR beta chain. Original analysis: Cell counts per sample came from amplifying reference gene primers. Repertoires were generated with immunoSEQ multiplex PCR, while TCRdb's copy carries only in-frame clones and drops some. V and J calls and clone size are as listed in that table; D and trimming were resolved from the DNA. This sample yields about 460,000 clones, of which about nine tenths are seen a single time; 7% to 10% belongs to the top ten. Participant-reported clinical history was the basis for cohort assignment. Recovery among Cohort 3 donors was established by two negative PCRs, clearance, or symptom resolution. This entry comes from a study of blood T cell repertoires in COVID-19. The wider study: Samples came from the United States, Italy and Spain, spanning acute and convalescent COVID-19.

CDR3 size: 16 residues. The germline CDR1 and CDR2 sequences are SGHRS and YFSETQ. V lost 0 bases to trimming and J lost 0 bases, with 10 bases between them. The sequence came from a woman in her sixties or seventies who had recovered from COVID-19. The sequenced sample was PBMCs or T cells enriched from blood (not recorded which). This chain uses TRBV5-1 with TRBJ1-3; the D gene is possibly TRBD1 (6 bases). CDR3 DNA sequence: TGCGCCAGCAGCTTGGAACTGACAGGCTCTGGAAACACCATATATTTT. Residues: CASSLELTGSGNTIYF.